Listed below are T cell receptor beta chains from one sample, sequenced in a study of blood T cell repertoires in COVID-19. Assay: immunoSEQ multiplex PCR; the TCRdb copy retains only in-frame clones and omits some. The data hold 200,000 to 300,000 clones, with about 87% observed a single time. Sample: peripheral blood. The receptors shown here come from a woman aged 25 to 39 with COVID-19, enrolled during active disease. The CDR3 runs from the conserved cysteine through the conserved F or W. The order of the fields is D gene, clone size, CDR3 length, J gene, V gene, CDR3 protein, CDR3 DNA. A D gene is named only where the DNA matches it firmly. Where a row states a size, it is once, few, many or the class of an expanded clone; other rows omit it.

D gene: TRBD1; clone size: -; CDR3 length: 15; J gene: TRBJ1-2; V gene: TRBV19; CDR3 protein: CASSIARDRDAGYTF; CDR3 DNA: TGTGCCAGTAGTATAGCCCGGGACAGGGATGCTGGCTACACCTTC
D gene: TRBD2; clone size: -; CDR3 length: 17; J gene: TRBJ2-3; V gene: TRBV6-1; CDR3 protein: CASSEVIAGGVLDTQYF; CDR3 DNA: TGTGCCAGCAGTGAAGTAATAGCGGGGGGGGTTTTAGATACGCAGTATTTT
D gene: TRBD2; clone size: -; CDR3 length: 17; J gene: TRBJ2-1; V gene: TRBV24-1; CDR3 protein: CATSDRTGGADDNEQFF; CDR3 DNA: TGTGCCACCAGTGATAGAACGGGGGGGGCTGACGACAATGAGCAGTTCTTC
D gene: TRBD1; clone size: -; CDR3 length: 13; J gene: TRBJ1-2; V gene: TRBV11-3; CDR3 protein: CASSPGGVYGYTF; CDR3 DNA: TGTGCCAGCAGCCCAGGGGGCGTCTATGGCTACACCTTC
D gene: -; clone size: -; CDR3 length: 13; J gene: TRBJ2-3; V gene: TRBV16; CDR3 protein: CASSPSRTDTQYF; CDR3 DNA: TGTGCCAGCAGCCCCTCGAGAACAGATACGCAGTATTTT
D gene: TRBD2; clone size: -; CDR3 length: 14; J gene: TRBJ2-5; V gene: TRBV10-3; CDR3 protein: CAVSGGSSPETQYF; CDR3 DNA: TGTGCCGTCAGCGGGGGGAGCAGTCCAGAGACCCAGTACTTC
D gene: -; clone size: -; CDR3 length: 13; J gene: TRBJ2-5; V gene: TRBV9; CDR3 protein: CASSVGATATQYF; CDR3 DNA: TGTGCCAGCAGCGTAGGGGCAACTGCGACCCAGTACTTC
D gene: TRBD1; clone size: -; CDR3 length: 15; J gene: TRBJ2-2; V gene: TRBV6-5; CDR3 protein: CASSTLDRGVGELFF; CDR3 DNA: TGTGCCAGCAGCACCCTGGACAGGGGGGTCGGGGAGCTGTTTTTT
D gene: TRBD1; clone size: -; CDR3 length: 14; J gene: TRBJ2-7; V gene: TRBV2; CDR3 protein: CASLTGTGVNEQYF; CDR3 DNA: TGTGCCAGCCTTACCGGGACAGGGGTTAACGAGCAGTACTTC
D gene: TRBD2; clone size: -; CDR3 length: 21; J gene: TRBJ2-1; V gene: TRBV9; CDR3 protein: CASSVSPETSWGLGGYNEQFF; CDR3 DNA: TGTGCCAGCAGCGTAAGTCCGGAGACGTCATGGGGACTAGGGGGATACAATGAGCAGTTCTTC
D gene: TRBD2; clone size: -; CDR3 length: 16; J gene: TRBJ2-7; V gene: TRBV7-9; CDR3 protein: CASSPVTSGGSYEQYF; CDR3 DNA: TGTGCCAGCAGCCCCGTCACTAGCGGGGGATCCTACGAGCAGTACTTC
D gene: -; clone size: -; CDR3 length: 15; J gene: TRBJ1-6; V gene: TRBV6-6; CDR3 protein: CASTLDRNPNSPLHF; CDR3 DNA: TGTGCCAGCACCCTAGACCGAAACCCTAATTCACCCCTCCACTTT
D gene: TRBD1; clone size: -; CDR3 length: 15; J gene: TRBJ1-4; V gene: TRBV19; CDR3 protein: CASNLPGQGNEKLFF; CDR3 DNA: TGTGCCAGTAACCTTCCGGGACAGGGAAATGAAAAACTGTTTTTT
D gene: -; clone size: few; CDR3 length: 14; J gene: TRBJ2-2; V gene: TRBV11-2; CDR3 protein: CASSLPVGGVELFF; CDR3 DNA: TGTGCCAGCAGCTTACCCGTGGGGGGAGTGGAGCTGTTTTTT